This paragraph covers one T cell receptor (beta chain) sequence. V shed 3 bases and J 5 bases; nucleotides not matched to a gene: 4. Germline CDR1 and CDR2: LNHDA and SQIVND (reference sequence). This CDR3 has 15 residues. In the authors' methods: Amplifying reference gene primers gave estimates of nucleated cell counts. Some clones are missing from TCRdb's copy, which holds only in-frame ones; the method was immunoSEQ multiplex PCR. For V, J and clone size, that table is used; D and trimming come from the DNA. The sample carries 350,000 to 450,000 clones, approximately 89% recorded once. The data belong to a study of blood T cell repertoires in COVID-19. Study-wide context: Sources were T cells, B-cell-depleted T cells, or PBMCs; the material itself was cDNA or gDNA.

Participants were aged roughly 18 to 95 years, lived in 25 or so US areas, and enrolled virtually. Participants in the exposed group had met a COVID-19 case in the 2 weeks before joining the study. The sequencing sample was made of PBMCs or T cells enriched from blood (not recorded which). The chain uses TRBV19 and TRBJ1-4, with TRBD1 matching over 9 bases. The TCR was taken from a woman aged 40 to 49 who had been exposed to COVID-19. The CDR3 spells CASSILGTGNEKLFF. The CDR3 DNA reads TGTGCCAGTAGTATCCTGGGGACAGGGAATGAAAAACTGTTTTTT.